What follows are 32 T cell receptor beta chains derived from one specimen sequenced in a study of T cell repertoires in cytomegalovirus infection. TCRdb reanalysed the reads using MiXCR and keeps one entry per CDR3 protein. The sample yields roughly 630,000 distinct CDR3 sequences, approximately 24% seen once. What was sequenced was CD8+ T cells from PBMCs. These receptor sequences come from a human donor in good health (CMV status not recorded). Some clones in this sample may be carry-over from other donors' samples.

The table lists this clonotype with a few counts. The DNA of the CDR3 is TGTGCCAGCAGCTTATGGGACGGGAACACCGGGGAGCTGTTTTTT. This encodes CASSLWDGNTGELFF. This chain links TRBV7-3 with TRBJ2-2, with D possibly being TRBD1 or TRBD2 (5 bases each). Deletions cut 2 bases from V and 1 base from J, with 8 bases between. The CDR3 runs to 15 residues. Per the germline V gene, CDR1 is SGHTA and CDR2 is FQGTGA.

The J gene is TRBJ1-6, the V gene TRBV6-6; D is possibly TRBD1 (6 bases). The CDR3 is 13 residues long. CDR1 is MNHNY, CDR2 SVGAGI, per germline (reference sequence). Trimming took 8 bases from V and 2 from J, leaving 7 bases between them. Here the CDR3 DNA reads TGTGCCAGCGGACAGCCCTATAATTCACCCCTCCACTTT. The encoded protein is CASGQPYNSPLHF.

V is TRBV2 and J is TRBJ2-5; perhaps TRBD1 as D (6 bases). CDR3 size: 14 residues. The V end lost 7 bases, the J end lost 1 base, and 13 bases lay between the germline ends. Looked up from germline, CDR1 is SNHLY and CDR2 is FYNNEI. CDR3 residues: CASTKWTAQETQYF. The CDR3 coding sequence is TGTGCCAGCACGAAGTGGACAGCCCAAGAGACCCAGTACTTC.

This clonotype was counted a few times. The CDR3 sequence is CASSPLLGGSAYEQYV. The CDR3 nucleotides are TGTGCCAGCAGTCCTCTGCTGGGGGGGTCGGCCTACGAGCAGTACGTC. The chain employs TRBV28 and TRBJ2-7, with TRBD2 matching 7 bases. Trimming took 5 bases from V and 2 from J; bases not matched to a gene: 12. The CDR3 is 16 amino acids. The germline V gene has CDR1 MDHEN and CDR2 SYDVKM.

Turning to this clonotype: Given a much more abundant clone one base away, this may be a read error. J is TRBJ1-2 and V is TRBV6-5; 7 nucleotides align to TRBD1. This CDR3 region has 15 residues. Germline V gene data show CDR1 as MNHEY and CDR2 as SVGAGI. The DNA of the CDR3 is TGTGCCAACAGTTACTCCTCGACAGGGAACTATGGCTACACCTTC. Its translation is CANSYSSTGNYGYTF.

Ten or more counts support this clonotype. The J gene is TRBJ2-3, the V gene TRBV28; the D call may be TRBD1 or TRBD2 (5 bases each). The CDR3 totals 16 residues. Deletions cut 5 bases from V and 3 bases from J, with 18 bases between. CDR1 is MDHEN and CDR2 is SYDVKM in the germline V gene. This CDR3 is CASSLDGAIRTDTQYF. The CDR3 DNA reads TGTGCCAGCAGTCTAGACGGGGCCATTCGAACAGATACGCAGTATTTT. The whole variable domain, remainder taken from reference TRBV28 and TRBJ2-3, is DVKVTQSSRYLVKRTGEKVFLECVQDMDHENMFWYRQDPGLGLRLIYFSYDVKMKEKGDIPEGYSVSREKKERFSLILESASTNQTSMYLCASSLDGAIRTDTQYFGPGTRLTVL.

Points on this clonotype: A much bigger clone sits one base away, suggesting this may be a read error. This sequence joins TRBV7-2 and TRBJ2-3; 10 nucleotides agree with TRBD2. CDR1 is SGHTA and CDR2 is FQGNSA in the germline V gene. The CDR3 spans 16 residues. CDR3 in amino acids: CVSSPDGTSGTDTQYF. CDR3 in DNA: TGTGTCAGCAGCCCAGACGGGACTAGCGGCACAGATACGCAGTATTTT.

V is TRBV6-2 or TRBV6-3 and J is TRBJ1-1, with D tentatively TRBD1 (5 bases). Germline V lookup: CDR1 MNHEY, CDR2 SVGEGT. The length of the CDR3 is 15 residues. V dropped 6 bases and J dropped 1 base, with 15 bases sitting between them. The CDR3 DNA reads TGTGCCAGCAGACCCCGCGGGGGGGAGAACACTGAAGCTTTCTTT. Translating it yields CASRPRGGENTEAFF.

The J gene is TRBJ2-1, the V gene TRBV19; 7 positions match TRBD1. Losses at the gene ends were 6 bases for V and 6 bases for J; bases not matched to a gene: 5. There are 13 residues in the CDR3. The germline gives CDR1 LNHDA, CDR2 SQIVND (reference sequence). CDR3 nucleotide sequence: TGTGCCAGTAGGGACAGGAAGGGCAATGAGCAGTTCTTC. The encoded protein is CASRDRKGNEQFF.

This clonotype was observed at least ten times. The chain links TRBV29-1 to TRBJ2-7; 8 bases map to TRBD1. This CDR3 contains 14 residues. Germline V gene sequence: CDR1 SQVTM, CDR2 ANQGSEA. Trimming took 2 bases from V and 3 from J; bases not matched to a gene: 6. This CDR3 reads CSVELGQGSYEQYF. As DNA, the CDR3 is TGCAGCGTTGAATTAGGACAGGGCAGCTACGAGCAGTACTTC.

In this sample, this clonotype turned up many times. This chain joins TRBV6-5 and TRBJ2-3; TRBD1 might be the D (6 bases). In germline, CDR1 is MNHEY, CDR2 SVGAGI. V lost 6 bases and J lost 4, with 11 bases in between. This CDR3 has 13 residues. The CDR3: CASSFTGPDTQYF. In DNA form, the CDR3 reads TGTGCCAGCAGCTTTACAGGGCCAGATACGCAGTATTTT.

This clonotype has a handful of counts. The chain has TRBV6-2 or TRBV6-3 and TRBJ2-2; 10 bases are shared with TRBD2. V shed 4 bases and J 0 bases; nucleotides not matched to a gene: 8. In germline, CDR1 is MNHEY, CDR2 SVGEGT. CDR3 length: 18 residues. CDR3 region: CASSSTGTSETNTGELFF. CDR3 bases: TGTGCCAGCAGTTCCACCGGGACTAGCGAAACGAACACCGGGGAGCTGTTTTTT.

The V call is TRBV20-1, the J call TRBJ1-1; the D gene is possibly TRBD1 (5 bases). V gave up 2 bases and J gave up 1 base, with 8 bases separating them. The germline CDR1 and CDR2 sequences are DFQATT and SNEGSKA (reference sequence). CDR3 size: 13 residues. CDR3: CSARSRENTEAFF. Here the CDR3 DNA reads TGCAGTGCTAGAAGCAGGGAGAACACTGAAGCTTTCTTT.

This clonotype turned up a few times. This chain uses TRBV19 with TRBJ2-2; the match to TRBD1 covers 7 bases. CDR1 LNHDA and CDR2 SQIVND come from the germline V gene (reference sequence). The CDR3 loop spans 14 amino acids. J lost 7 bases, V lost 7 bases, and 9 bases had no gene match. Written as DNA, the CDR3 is TGTGCCAGTACCCGAGAGGGGGCTGGCGGGGAGCTGTTTTTT. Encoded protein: CASTREGAGGELFF.

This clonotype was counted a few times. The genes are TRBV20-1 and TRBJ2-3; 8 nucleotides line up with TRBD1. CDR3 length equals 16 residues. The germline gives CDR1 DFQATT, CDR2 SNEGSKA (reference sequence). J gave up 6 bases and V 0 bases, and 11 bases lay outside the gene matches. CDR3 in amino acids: CSARDRTGIQGDTQYF. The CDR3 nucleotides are TGCAGTGCTAGAGATCGGACAGGGATCCAGGGGGATACGCAGTATTTT.

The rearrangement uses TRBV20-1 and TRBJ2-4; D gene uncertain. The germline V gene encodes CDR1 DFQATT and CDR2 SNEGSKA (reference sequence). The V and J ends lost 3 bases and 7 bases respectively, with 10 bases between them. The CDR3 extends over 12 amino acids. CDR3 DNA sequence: TGCAGTGCTAGTCGCGAGAGGAACATTCAGTACTTC. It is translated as CSASRERNIQYF.

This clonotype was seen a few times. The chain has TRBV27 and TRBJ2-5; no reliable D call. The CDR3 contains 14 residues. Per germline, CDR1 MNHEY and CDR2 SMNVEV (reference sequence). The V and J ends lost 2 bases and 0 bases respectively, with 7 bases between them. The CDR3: CASSLLVNQETQYF. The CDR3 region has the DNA TGTGCCAGCAGTTTACTCGTGAACCAAGAGACCCAGTACTTC.

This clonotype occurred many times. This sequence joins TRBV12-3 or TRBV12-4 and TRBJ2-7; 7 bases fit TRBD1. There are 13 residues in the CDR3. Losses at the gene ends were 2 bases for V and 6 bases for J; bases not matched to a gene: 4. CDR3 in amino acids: CASSLLGGLEQYF. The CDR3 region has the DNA TGTGCCAGCAGTTTACTAGGGGGCCTCGAGCAGTACTTC.

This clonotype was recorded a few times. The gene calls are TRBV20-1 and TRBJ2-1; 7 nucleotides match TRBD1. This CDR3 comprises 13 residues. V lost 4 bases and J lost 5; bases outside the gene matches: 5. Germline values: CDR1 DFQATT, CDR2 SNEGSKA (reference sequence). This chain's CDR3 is CSAKGQWNNEQFF. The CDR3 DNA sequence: TGCAGTGCTAAGGGACAGTGGAACAATGAGCAGTTCTTC.

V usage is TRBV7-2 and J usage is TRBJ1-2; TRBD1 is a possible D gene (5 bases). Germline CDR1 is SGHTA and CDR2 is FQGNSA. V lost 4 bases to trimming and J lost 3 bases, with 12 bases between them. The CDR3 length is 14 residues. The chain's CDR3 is CASSSSQGDYGYTF. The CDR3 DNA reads TGTGCCAGCAGCTCGTCCCAGGGTGACTATGGCTACACCTTC.

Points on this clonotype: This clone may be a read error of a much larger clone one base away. The DNA of the CDR3 is TGTGCCAGCAGCTCCACAGGGTCCTATAATTCACTCCTCCACTTT. Protein sequence: CASSSTGSYNSLLHF. The chain combines TRBV7-3 with TRBJ1-6; the D gene is possibly TRBD1 (6 bases). Germline CDR1 SGHTA, CDR2 FQGTGA. This CDR3 comprises 15 residues.

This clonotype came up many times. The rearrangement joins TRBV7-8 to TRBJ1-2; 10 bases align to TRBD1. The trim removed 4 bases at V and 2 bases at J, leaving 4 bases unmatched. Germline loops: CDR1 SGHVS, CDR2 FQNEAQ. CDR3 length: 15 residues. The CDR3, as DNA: TGTGCCAGCAGCTCCCGACAGGGGGCGAACTATGGCTACACCTTC. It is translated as CASSSRQGANYGYTF. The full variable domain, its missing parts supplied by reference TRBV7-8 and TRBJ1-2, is GAGVSQSPRYKVAKRGQDVALRCDPISGHVSLFWYQQALGQGPEFLTYFQNEAQLDKSGLPSDRFFAERPEGSVSTLKIQRTQQEDSAVYLCASSSRQGANYGYTFGSGTRLTVV.

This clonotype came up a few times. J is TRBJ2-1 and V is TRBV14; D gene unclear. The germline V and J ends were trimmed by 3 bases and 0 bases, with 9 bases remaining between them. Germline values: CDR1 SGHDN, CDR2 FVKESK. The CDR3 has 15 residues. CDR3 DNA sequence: TGTGCCAGCAGCCAGGGATTAGGCTCCTACAATGAGCAGTTCTTC. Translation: CASSQGLGSYNEQFF.

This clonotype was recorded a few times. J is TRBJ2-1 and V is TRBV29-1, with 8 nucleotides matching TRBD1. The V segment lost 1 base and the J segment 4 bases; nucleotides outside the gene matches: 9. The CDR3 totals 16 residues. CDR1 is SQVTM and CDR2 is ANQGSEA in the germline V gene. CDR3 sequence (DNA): TGCAGCGTTGAAGGATTCCAGGGGGCCCTTTACAATGAGCAGTTCTTC. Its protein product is CSVEGFQGALYNEQFF.

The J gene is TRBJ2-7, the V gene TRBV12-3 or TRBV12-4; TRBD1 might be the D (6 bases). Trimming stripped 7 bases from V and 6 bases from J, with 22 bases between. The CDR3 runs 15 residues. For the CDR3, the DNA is TGTGCCAGCACCACCCCTGGGACACCCCCAGCCGAGCAGTACTTC. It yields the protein CASTTPGTPPAEQYF.

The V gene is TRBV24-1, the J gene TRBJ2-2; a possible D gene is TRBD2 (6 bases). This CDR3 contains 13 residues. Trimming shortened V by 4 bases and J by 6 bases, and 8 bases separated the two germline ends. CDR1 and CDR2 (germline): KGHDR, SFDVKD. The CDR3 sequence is CATSDRDSGELFF. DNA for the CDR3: TGTGCCACCAGTGACCGGGACTCCGGGGAGCTGTTTTTT.

The CDR3 DNA is TGTGCCAGCTCACCATCCGGGCAGATCACTGAAGCTTTCTTT. As protein: CASSPSGQITEAFF. This chain links TRBV18 with TRBJ1-1; D gene uncertain. This CDR3 is built from 14 residues. The V gene's germline CDR1 is KGHSH and CDR2 LQKENI. V lost 2 bases and J 4 bases, leaving 11 bases between the germline ends. Full variable domain (outside the CDR3, taken from reference TRBV18 and TRBJ1-1): NAGVMQNPRHLVRRRGQEARLRCSPMKGHSHVYWYRQLPEEGLKFMVYLQKENIIDESGMPKERFSAEFPKEGPSILRIQQVVRGDSAAYFCASSPSGQITEAFFGQGTRLTVV.

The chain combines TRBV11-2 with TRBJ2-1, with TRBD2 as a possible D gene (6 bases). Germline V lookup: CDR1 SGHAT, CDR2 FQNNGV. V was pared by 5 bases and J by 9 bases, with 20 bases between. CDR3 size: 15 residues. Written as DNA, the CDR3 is TGTGCCAGCAGCCCCCTCGACGGGGGTAACCCTGAGCAGTTCTTC. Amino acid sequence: CASSPLDGGNPEQFF. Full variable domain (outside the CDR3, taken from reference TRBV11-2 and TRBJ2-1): EAGVAQSPRYKIIEKRQSVAFWCNPISGHATLYWYQQILGQGPKLLIQFQNNGVVDDSQLPKDRFSAERLKGVDSTLKIQPAKLEDSAVYLCASSPLDGGNPEQFFGPGTRLTVL.

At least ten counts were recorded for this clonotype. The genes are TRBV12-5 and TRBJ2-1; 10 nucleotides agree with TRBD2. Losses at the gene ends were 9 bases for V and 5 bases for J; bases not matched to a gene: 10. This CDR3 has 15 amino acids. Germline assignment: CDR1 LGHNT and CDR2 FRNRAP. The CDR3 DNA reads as TGTGCTAGCGGGCTTGATACTAGCGGGGACAATGAGCAGTTCTTC. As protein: CASGLDTSGDNEQFF.

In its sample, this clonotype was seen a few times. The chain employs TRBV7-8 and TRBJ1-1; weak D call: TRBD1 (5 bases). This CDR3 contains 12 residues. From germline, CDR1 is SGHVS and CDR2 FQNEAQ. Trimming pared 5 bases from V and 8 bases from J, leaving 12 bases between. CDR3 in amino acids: CASSEGVFEAFF. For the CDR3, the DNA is TGTGCCAGCAGCGAAGGGGTATTCGAAGCTTTCTTT.

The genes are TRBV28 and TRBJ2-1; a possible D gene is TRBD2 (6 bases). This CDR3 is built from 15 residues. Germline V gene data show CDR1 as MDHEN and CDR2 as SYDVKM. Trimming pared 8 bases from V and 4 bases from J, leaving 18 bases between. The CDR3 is CASRDSATTYNEQFF. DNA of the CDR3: TGTGCCAGCCGGGACTCGGCCACAACTTACAATGAGCAGTTCTTC.

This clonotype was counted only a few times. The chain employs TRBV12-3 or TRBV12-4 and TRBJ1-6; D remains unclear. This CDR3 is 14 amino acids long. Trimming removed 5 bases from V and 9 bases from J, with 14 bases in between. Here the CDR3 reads CASSPDGYGSPLHF. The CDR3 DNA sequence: TGTGCCAGCAGTCCCGACGGGTACGGTTCACCCCTCCACTTT.